The subject of this entry is one T cell receptor beta chain. The antigen remains unidentified. This sample stems from a study of cytomegalovirus exposure and HLA in healthy donors. Study-wide context: Among about 400 genotyped donors, around 77% fell in the Caucasian-associated ancestry cluster.

The CDR3 runs to 15 residues. Germline lookup yields CDR1 MGHRA and CDR2 YSYEKL. Primers: 60 Vbeta forward and 13 Jbeta reverse. TCRdb's table, derived via immunoSEQ multiplex PCR, lists solely in-frame clones and lacks some. The table has 100,000 to 150,000 clones, around 80% seen once. Findings and caveats of the study: Relative to the approximately 700-donor mean, N-insertions were reportedly fewer in an Asian-associated ancestry cluster in a later analysis. Later analysis identified a missense DCLRE1C variant that was linked to TCR beta V- and J-gene trimming.

Sequencing input: PBMCs. This TCR was recovered from a female donor in good health and CMV-seropositive. The J gene is TRBJ2-5, the V gene TRBV4-1; the D gene is possibly TRBD1 (6 bases). TRBJ2-7 explains the end of the DNA better; the J call may be wrong. In DNA, the CDR3 is TGCGCCAGCAGCCATGGGACAAATACTAACTACGAGCAGTACTTC. As protein: CASSHGTNTNYEQYF.